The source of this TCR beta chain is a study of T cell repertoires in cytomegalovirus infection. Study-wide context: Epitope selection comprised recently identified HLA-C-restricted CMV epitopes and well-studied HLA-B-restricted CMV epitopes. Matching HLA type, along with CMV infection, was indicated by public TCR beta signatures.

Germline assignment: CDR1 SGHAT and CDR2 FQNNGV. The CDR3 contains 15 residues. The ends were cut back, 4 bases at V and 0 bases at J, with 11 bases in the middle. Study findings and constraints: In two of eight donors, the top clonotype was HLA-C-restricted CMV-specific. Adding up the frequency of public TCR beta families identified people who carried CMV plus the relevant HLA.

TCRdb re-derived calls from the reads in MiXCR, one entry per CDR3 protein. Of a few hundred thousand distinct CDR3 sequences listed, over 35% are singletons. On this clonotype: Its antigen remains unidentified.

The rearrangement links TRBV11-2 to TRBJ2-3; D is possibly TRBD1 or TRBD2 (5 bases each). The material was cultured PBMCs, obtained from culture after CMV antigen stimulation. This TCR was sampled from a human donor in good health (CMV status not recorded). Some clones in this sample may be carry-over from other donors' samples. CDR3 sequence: CASSSTGPSTDTQYF. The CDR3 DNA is TGTGCCAGCAGCTCAACGGGACCCAGCACAGATACGCAGTATTTT.